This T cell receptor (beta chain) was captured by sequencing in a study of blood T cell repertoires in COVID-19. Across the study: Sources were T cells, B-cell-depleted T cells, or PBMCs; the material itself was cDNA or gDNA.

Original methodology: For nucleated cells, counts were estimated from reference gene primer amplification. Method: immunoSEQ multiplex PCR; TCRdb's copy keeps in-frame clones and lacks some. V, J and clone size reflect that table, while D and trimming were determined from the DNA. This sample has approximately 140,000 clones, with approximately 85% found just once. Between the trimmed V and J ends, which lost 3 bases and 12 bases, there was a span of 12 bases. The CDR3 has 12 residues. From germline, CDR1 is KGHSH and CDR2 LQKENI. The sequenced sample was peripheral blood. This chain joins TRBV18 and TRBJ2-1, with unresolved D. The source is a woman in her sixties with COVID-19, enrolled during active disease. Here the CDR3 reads CASSPGVFGQFF. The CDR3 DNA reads TGTGCCAGCTCACCCGGTGTCTTCGGGCAGTTCTTC.